This passage covers 11 T cell receptor beta chains from one sample sequenced in a study of T cell responses to AZD1222 COVID-19 vaccine. Here immunoSEQ multiplex PCR was the method, and the copy in TCRdb shows in-frame clones only, minus some. The sample has 150,000 or so clones; roughly nine tenths are singletons. Material: peripheral blood, obtained 28 days after the second AZD1222 dose. These receptors all stem from an adult who received the AZD1222 COVID-19 vaccine.

The V and J genes are TRBV6-2 or TRBV6-3 and TRBJ1-1, with a possible D match to TRBD1 (5 bases). Trimming pared 5 bases from V and 3 bases from J, leaving 13 bases between. The CDR3 length is 14 residues. CDR1 is MNHEY and CDR2 is SVGEGT in the germline V gene. Here the CDR3 reads CASSQPGGYTEAFF. The CDR3 DNA reads as TGTGCCAGCAGTCAACCCGGGGGGTACACTGAAGCTTTCTTT.

In DNA form, the CDR3 reads TGCGCCAGCAGCCAAGATACAACGGGGGAGACCCAGTACTTC. Protein sequence: CASSQDTTGETQYF. The rearrangement uses TRBV4-1 and TRBJ2-5; a weak D match, TRBD2 (5 bases). This CDR3 is 14 amino acids long. V lost 0 bases and J lost 5, with 10 bases in between. CDR1 and CDR2 (germline): MGHRA, YSYEKL.

The chain employs TRBV6-6 and TRBJ1-6; tentatively, D is TRBD1 (5 bases). Germline CDR1 and CDR2: MNHNY and SVGAGI (reference sequence). V was shortened by 6 bases and J by 10 bases, with 16 bases between the two germline ends. This CDR3 has 14 residues. CDR3 nucleotides: TGTGCCAGCAGGTCACCAGCCCGGGGGTCACCCCTCCACTTT. It yields the protein CASRSPARGSPLHF.

The chain combines TRBV27 with TRBJ2-7; no clear D. CDR1 is MNHEY, CDR2 SMNVEV, per germline (reference sequence). The CDR3 runs 14 residues. V lost 1 base, J lost 0 bases, and 7 bases lay in between. CDR3 nucleotide sequence: TGTGCCAGCAGTTTATGGGCAGGCTCCTACGAGCAGTACTTC. Amino acids: CASSLWAGSYEQYF.

V gene TRBV10-3 combines with J gene TRBJ1-1, with 8 bases that match TRBD1. Germline-derived CDR1 and CDR2 are ENHRY and SYGVKD. With 6 bases clipped from V and 8 bases from J, the junction kept 8 bases outside the gene matches. CDR3 length: 13 amino acids. The CDR3 spells CAIRTGDWGEAFF. The CDR3 DNA follows: TGTGCCATCAGGACAGGGGATTGGGGAGAAGCTTTCTTT.

The rearrangement uses TRBV29-1 and TRBJ1-2; 11 bases are shared with TRBD1. The germline V gene encodes CDR1 SQVTM and CDR2 ANQGSEA. CDR3 length: 14 residues. Unmatched junction bases numbered 8, after V lost 5 bases and J lost 6 bases. The chain's CDR3 is CSVRWTGGIHGYTF. CDR3 nucleotides: TGCAGCGTTCGATGGACAGGGGGCATCCATGGCTACACCTTC. Using reference TRBV29-1 and TRBJ1-2 for the parts outside the CDR3, the full variable domain is SAVISQKPSRDICQRGTSLTIQCQVDSQVTMMFWYRQQPGQSLTLIATANQGSEATYESGFVIDKFPISRPNLTFSTLTVSNMSPEDSSIYLCSVRWTGGIHGYTFGSGTRLTVV.

CDR3 protein: CASSSPAEEQFF. The CDR3 nucleotides are TGTGCCAGCAGTTCCCCCGCCGAAGAGCAGTTCTTC. This chain joins TRBV6-5 and TRBJ2-1; D ambiguous. The germline V gene has CDR1 MNHEY and CDR2 SVGAGI. The CDR3 extends over 12 amino acids. V gave up 4 bases and J gave up 10 bases, with 11 bases separating them.

The chain couples TRBV7-9 to TRBJ1-1; D remains unclear. CDR1 and CDR2 (germline): SEHNR, FQNEAQ (reference sequence). The CDR3 spans 12 residues. V shed 7 bases and J shed 2 bases, with 8 bases lying between them. CDR3 nucleotides: TGTGCCAGCATTTGGAGTAACACTGAAGCTTTCTTT. It codes for CASIWSNTEAFF.

The V call is TRBV9, the J call TRBJ2-1, with 10 bases aligning to TRBD2. CDR1 and CDR2 from the germline V gene are SGDLS and YYNGEE. The V segment lost 3 bases and the J segment 2 bases; nucleotides outside the gene matches: 2. This CDR3 spans 15 amino acids. CDR3 in amino acids: CASSESGGAYNEQFF. CDR3 nucleotides: TGTGCCAGCAGCGAGAGCGGGGGGGCCTACAATGAGCAGTTCTTC.

This chain links TRBV20-1 with TRBJ1-4; no definite D call. The germline V and J ends were trimmed by 3 bases and 7 bases, with 12 bases remaining between them. CDR1 and CDR2 (germline): DFQATT, SNEGSKA (reference sequence). CDR3 length: 13 residues. The CDR3 nucleotides are TGCAGTGCTAGTGATCCTTGGGGTGAAAAACTGTTTTTT. This codes for CSASDPWGEKLFF.

For the CDR3, the DNA is TGTGCCAGCAGTCCCGATCTGAACACTGAAGCTTTCTTT. This gives the protein CASSPDLNTEAFF. The V call is TRBV2, the J call TRBJ1-1; D is undetermined. V lost 5 bases and J 0 bases, leaving 7 bases between the germline ends. Germline loops: CDR1 SNHLY, CDR2 FYNNEI. The CDR3 consists of 13 residues.